The rows below give T cell receptor beta chains drawn from one sample of a study of OX40 agonist ivuxolimab in advanced cancers. Measured with immunoSEQ multiplex PCR; TCRdb has only the in-frame clones, and not every one. The table has tens of thousands of clones, about 87% seen once. The sequenced sample was CD4+ or CD8+ T cells sorted from blood, obtained in a trial of the OX40 agonist ivuxolimab. Receptors were obtained from an adult with an advanced solid tumor such as melanoma, head and neck, liver or kidney cancer. The CDR3 runs from the conserved cysteine through the conserved F or W. The D gene is left open where the match is weak. Expanded clones are given a class, and other clones once, few, many or no size at all.

d_gene	v_gene	j_gene	abundance	CDR3nt	CDR3aa
.	TRBV2	TRBJ2-1	once	TGTGCCAGCAGGGGTCCGGGACTCGGAAGCTCCTACAATGAGCAGTTCTTC	CASRGPGLGSSYNEQFF
.	TRBV5-1	TRBJ2-1	.	TGCGCCAGCAGCTTGGACGTCTCCTACAATGAGCAGTTCTTC	CASSLDVSYNEQFF
.	TRBV6-1	TRBJ2-6	.	TGTGCCAGCAGTGAAGAGGAGGGATCCCCATACTCTGGGGCCAACGTCCTGACTTTC	CASSEEEGSPYSGANVLTF
.	TRBV27	TRBJ1-3	once	TGTGCCAGCAGTTTATCCGTCGGGGGAAACACCATATATTTT	CASSLSVGGNTIYF
TRBD1	TRBV7-9	TRBJ2-7	once	TGTGCCAGCAGCAAAGATGAGGGACAGGGTTCCGGCGAGCAGTACTTC	CASSKDEGQGSGEQYF
.	TRBV5-1	TRBJ2-7	.	TGCGCCAGCAGCTTGCCTAACTCCTACGAGCAGTACTTC	CASSLPNSYEQYF
TRBD2	TRBV18	TRBJ2-7	.	TGTGCCAGCTCTCCCGGGACTAGCGGGGTCGGTTACGAGCAGTACTTC	CASSPGTSGVGYEQYF
.	TRBV28	TRBJ2-7	.	TGTGCCAGCTATAGCGTCGGGGTTGGGAACGAGCAGTACTTC	CASYSVGVGNEQYF
.	TRBV14	TRBJ1-2	.	TGTGCCAGCAGCCAAGTGGAAGGGTGGAACTATGGCTACACCTTC	CASSQVEGWNYGYTF
.	TRBV2	TRBJ1-5	.	TGTGCCAGCAAAACGGGCGGGTTGAGGCAGCCCCAGCATTTT	CASKTGGLRQPQHF
TRBD2	TRBV29-1	TRBJ2-3	.	TGCAGCGTTGTAGGACTAGCGGGGGGCACAGATACGCAGTATTTT	CSVVGLAGGTDTQYF
TRBD1	TRBV20-1	TRBJ1-2	.	TGCAGTGCAAAGGACAGGCTTGGCTACACCTTC	CSAKDRLGYTF
.	TRBV15	TRBJ2-1	.	TGTGCCACCAGCAGAGATCTGGGGTACAGTGAGCAGTTCTTC	CATSRDLGYSEQFF
.	TRBV6-1	TRBJ2-1	once	TGTGCCAGCAGTGCCGGAGTTACAGAAAAAAATGAGCAGTTCTTC	CASSAGVTEKNEQFF
.	TRBV6-6	TRBJ1-6	.	TGTGCCACCAGGGACGGCCCAAATTCACCCCTCCACTTT	CATRDGPNSPLHF
.	TRBV9	TRBJ2-1	.	TGTGCCAGCGCTGCCCGGTTATACAATGAGCAGTTCTTC	CASAARLYNEQFF
.	TRBV28	TRBJ2-5	once	TGTGCCAGCAGCTCCCTCCTTGGGCAAGAGTCCCAGTACTTC	CASSSLLGQESQYF
TRBD1	TRBV5-1	TRBJ2-7	.	TGCGCCAGCAGCTTACAGGGGATCCCCTACGAGCAGTACTTC	CASSLQGIPYEQYF
TRBD1	TRBV9	TRBJ2-5	once	TGTGCCAGCAGCGTAGCGGGGGGACAGGGGGAAGAGACCCAGTACTTC	CASSVAGGQGEETQYF
.	TRBV10-3	TRBJ2-7	.	TGTGCCATCAGTGATCGGCAGGGTTTGAACGAGCAGTACTTC	CAISDRQGLNEQYF
.	TRBV5-1	TRBJ1-1	few	TGCGCCAGCAGCTTGTACGGCGGGAGGAACACTGAAGCTTTCTTT	CASSLYGGRNTEAFF
.	TRBV6-6	TRBJ2-6	.	TGTGCCAGCAGCGGTGCCTACTCTGGGGCCAACGTCCTGACTTTC	CASSGAYSGANVLTF
TRBD1	TRBV2	TRBJ1-6	.	TGTGCCAGCAGTGACAGGGGGGCTTCACCCCTCCACTTT	CASSDRGASPLHF
TRBD1	TRBV7-8	TRBJ2-7	.	TGTGCCAGCAGCTTAGTTGGGACAGGATACTACGAGCAGTACTTC	CASSLVGTGYYEQYF
TRBD1	TRBV18	TRBJ1-2	.	TGTGCCAGCTCCCTCCGGGACAGGGGCCTCTATGGCTACACCTTC	CASSLRDRGLYGYTF
.	TRBV9	TRBJ2-3	.	TGTGCCAGCAGCGTACTCGGTACAGATACGCAGTATTTT	CASSVLGTDTQYF
.	TRBV5-1	TRBJ1-3	.	TGCGCCAGCAGCCCAGGGGCCCAAGGAAACACCATATATTTT	CASSPGAQGNTIYF
.	TRBV2	TRBJ1-6	.	TGTGCCAGCAGTGAAGTCCAGGGCTGGTCACCCCTCCACTTT	CASSEVQGWSPLHF
TRBD1	TRBV5-5	TRBJ1-1	.	TGTGCCAGCAGTCCTGGACAGGGTAAAAGAGTCACTGAAGCTTTCTTT	CASSPGQGKRVTEAFF
.	TRBV4-1	TRBJ2-2	.	TGCGCCAGCAGCCAACCGGACGCGTCTAACACCGGGGAGCTGTTTTTT	CASSQPDASNTGELFF
TRBD1	TRBV29-1	TRBJ2-5	.	TGCAGCGTTTTCCGAAGGGACAGGGGTTTGCACCAAGAGACCCAGTACTTC	CSVFRRDRGLHQETQYF
.	TRBV7-8	TRBJ2-3	.	TGTGCCAGCAGCTTAGCCCGAATTATAGATACGCAGTATTTT	CASSLARIIDTQYF
TRBD1	TRBV7-9	TRBJ1-4	.	TGTGCCAGCAGCGCCGACAGGGGCGGTAGTGAAAAACTGTTTTTT	CASSADRGGSEKLFF
TRBD2	TRBV7-9	TRBJ2-2	.	TGTGCCAGCAGCTATCAAAGCGGGGTCTCCGGGGAGCTGTTTTTT	CASSYQSGVSGELFF
.	TRBV28	TRBJ1-4	.	TGTGCCAGCAGTTTAAGAGGGAGTGGGACTAATGAAAAACTGTTTTTT	CASSLRGSGTNEKLFF
TRBD1	TRBV11-2	TRBJ1-1	.	TGTGCCAGCAGCCCGGACAGGGGGGTGATGGAAGCTTTCTTT	CASSPDRGVMEAFF
.	TRBV29-1	TRBJ1-4	.	TGCAGCGTTCGAAGGACAGCCAATGAAAAACTGTTTTTT	CSVRRTANEKLFF
.	TRBV6-1	TRBJ2-2	.	TGTGCCAGCAGGGGGGCGTTGAACACCGGGGAGCTGTTTTTT	CASRGALNTGELFF
TRBD2	TRBV5-1	TRBJ2-5	.	TGCGCCAGCAGCCGCTCTGGGACTAGCGGGGGGGGAGAGACCCAGTACTTC	CASSRSGTSGGGETQYF
.	TRBV6-1	TRBJ1-5	.	TGTGCCAGCAGGGGGCCCCAGCATTTT	CASRGPQHF
.	TRBV29-1	TRBJ1-2	.	TGCAGCGTTGATTCTAGGGGCGGCTATGGCTACACCTTC	CSVDSRGGYGYTF
TRBD2	TRBV2	TRBJ2-7	.	TGTGCCAGTATAGGACTAGCGGGATACTCCTGGGAGCAGTACTTC	CASIGLAGYSWEQYF
TRBD2	TRBV5-1	TRBJ2-5	.	TGCGCCAGCAGAGACGCCAGCGGGGCAGAGACCCAGTACTTC	CASRDASGAETQYF
.	TRBV13	TRBJ2-5	.	TGTGCCAGCCATGAGGGGCAAGAGACCCAGTACTTC	CASHEGQETQYF
.	TRBV28	TRBJ1-5	.	TGTGCCAGCACCAGACCGGGACCCAATAGCAATCAGCCCCAGCATTTT	CASTRPGPNSNQPQHF
.	TRBV6-5	TRBJ2-7	.	TGTGCCAGCAAAACAGTCTACGAGCAGTACTTC	CASKTVYEQYF
.	TRBV7-9	TRBJ2-1	few	TGTGCCAGCAGCTTGGCATCTAGCAACAATGAGCAGTTCTTC	CASSLASSNNEQFF